Presented here are 14 T cell receptor beta chains from one specimen sequenced in a study of CD8+CD57+ T cells in acquired aplastic anemia. The authors sequenced patients whose flow cytometry had shown CD8+CD57+ cell expansion. Genomic DNA was employed as the template in profiling TCR beta VDJ and CDR3. MiXCR, run by TCRdb on the reads, gives a single entry per CDR3 protein. Here the sample spans under 200,000 distinct CDR3 sequences, roughly 48% being singletons. The specimen was sorted CD4+, CD8+, or CD8+CD57+ T cells (not recorded which) from PBMCs. The receptors were sampled from a human donor with aplastic anemia.

This clonotype was observed a few times. The chain is built from TRBV15 and TRBJ1-6; a possible D gene is TRBD1 (5 bases). Germline V lookup: CDR1 LNHNV, CDR2 YYDKDF (reference sequence). The CDR3 totals 14 residues. With 6 bases removed from V and 9 bases from J, the gap between germline ends came to 15 bases. The CDR3 DNA follows: TGTGCCACCAGGACAAGGACAACGGGTTCACCCCTCCACTTT. Its protein is CATRTRTTGSPLHF.

This clonotype was counted only a few times. This sequence joins TRBV7-9 and TRBJ2-7; D remains unclear. CDR1 SEHNR and CDR2 FQNEAQ come from the germline V gene (reference sequence). The V and J ends lost 5 bases and 3 bases respectively, with 8 bases between them. This CDR3 is 12 amino acids long. CDR3 amino acids: CASSQVNYEQYF. The CDR3 DNA sequence: TGTGCCAGCAGCCAGGTCAACTACGAGCAGTACTTC.

This clonotype has just one count. Its ends do not fully match the called genes, so a read error is possible. The chain couples TRBV14 to TRBJ2-4; D is undetermined. The CDR3 runs to 17 residues. Germline CDR1 and CDR2: SGHDN and FVKESK. CDR3 region: CASSQAQVGLAKNTQYF. CDR3 nucleotide sequence: TGTGCCAGCAGCCAAGCCCAGGTGGGGTTAGCCAAAAACACTCAGTACTTC.

V and J are TRBV10-3 and TRBJ2-3; TRBD2 matches at 9 bases. The CDR3 length is 15 residues. V shed 4 bases, J shed 5 bases, and the junction held 7 bases outside the gene matches. Germline V gene lookup returns CDR1 ENHRY and CDR2 SYGVKD. The CDR3 DNA reads TGTGCCATCAGTGGGCTTAGCGGGGGTGGAGATACGCAGTATTTT. This gives the protein CAISGLSGGGDTQYF.

The chain employs TRBV24-1 and TRBJ2-3; 12 nucleotides line up with TRBD2. Germline V lookup: CDR1 KGHDR, CDR2 SFDVKD. The CDR3 has 19 amino acids. After removal of 3 bases from V and 1 base from J, the junction contained 10 bases not matched to a gene. The CDR3 bases are TGTGCCACCAGTGATGAGACTAGCGGGAGCTCCCCTGGCACAGATACGCAGTATTTT. The encoded protein is CATSDETSGSSPGTDTQYF.

This clonotype came up many times. The V and J genes are TRBV7-3 and TRBJ2-1, with 12 bases lining up with TRBD2. Germline-derived CDR1 and CDR2 are SGHTA and FQGTGA. V lost 5 bases to trimming and J lost 7 bases; unmatched junction nucleotides: 3. The CDR3 length is 14 residues. The CDR3 DNA is TGTGCCAGCAGCCGTCTAGCGGGAGGGAATGAGCAGTTCTTC. Amino acid sequence: CASSRLAGGNEQFF.

This clonotype was seen ten or more times. The chain couples TRBV19 to TRBJ1-1, with TRBD1 matching over 10 bases. Germline V CDR1 and CDR2: LNHDA, SQIVND (reference sequence). The trim removed 6 bases at V and 4 bases at J, leaving 5 bases unmatched. The CDR3 consists of 14 residues. The CDR3 loop reads CASRWGQGPTEAFF. The CDR3 DNA reads TGTGCCAGTAGATGGGGACAGGGGCCCACTGAAGCTTTCTTT.

Remarks on this clonotype: The CDR3 carries no conserved terminal phenylalanine or tryptophan, so it likely arises from a read error. This chain joins TRBV11-1 and TRBJ1-6, with D possibly matching TRBD1 (5 bases). Looked up from germline, CDR1 is SGHAT and CDR2 is FQDESV (reference sequence). This CDR3 is 17 amino acids long. CDR3 region: CASSADRGNSYNSPLHL. CDR3 in DNA: TGTGCCAGCAGCGCCGATCGGGGGAACTCCTATAACTCACCCCTCCACCTT.

This clonotype was seen at least ten times. A read error may produce the germline difference seen at one junction end. The DNA for the CDR3 is TGTGCCAGCAGTGAAGCCTACGGGGCTCTGGTTTTT. The encoded protein is CASSEAYGALVF. The V call is TRBV2, the J call TRBJ2-2, with D perhaps given as TRBD1 or TRBD2 (5 bases each). CDR3 length equals 12 residues. Germline V gives CDR1 SNHLY, CDR2 FYNNEI.

The CDR3 bases are TGTGCCACTCCCCCCTCGGGGGGCGAGTACGAGCAGTACTTC. Protein sequence: CATPPSGGEYEQYF. The chain recombines TRBV24-1 with TRBJ2-7; D is perhaps TRBD2 (7 bases). The CDR3 runs 14 residues. Germline values: CDR1 KGHDR, CDR2 SFDVKD. Trimming took off 10 bases at V and 4 bases at J, with 19 bases between the two ends.

This clonotype showed up many times. V gene TRBV7-9 combines with J gene TRBJ1-2, with D perhaps matching TRBD1 (5 bases). Germline V gene lookup returns CDR1 SEHNR and CDR2 FQNEAQ (reference sequence). CDR3 length: 13 amino acids. V was clipped by 1 base and J by 5 bases, with 8 bases between them. The CDR3 is CASSLGGLYGYTF. The CDR3 DNA reads as TGTGCCAGCAGCTTAGGGGGGTTATATGGCTACACCTTC.

The chain has TRBV7-9 and TRBJ1-3; 9 nucleotides align to TRBD1. The CDR3 has 15 amino acids. The J segment lost 1 base and the V segment lost 5 bases, leaving 3 bases of the junction unmatched. Germline lookup yields CDR1 SEHNR and CDR2 FQNEAQ (reference sequence). The CDR3 region is CASSHRGHSGNTIYF. The DNA of the CDR3 is TGTGCCAGCAGCCACAGGGGGCATTCTGGAAACACCATATATTTT.

The chain combines TRBV24-1 with TRBJ2-5, with 8 bases aligning to TRBD1. Unmatched junction bases numbered 6, after V lost 11 bases and J lost 2 bases. The CDR3 contains 13 residues. Germline lookup yields CDR1 KGHDR and CDR2 SFDVKD. The CDR3 is CAMWDRMQETQYF. DNA for the CDR3: TGTGCCATGTGGGACAGGATGCAAGAGACCCAGTACTTC.

J is TRBJ1-1 and V is TRBV7-6, with D hard to call. The V gene lost 5 bases and the J gene lost 4 bases, with 20 bases spanning the gap. This CDR3 contains 16 residues. Germline loops: CDR1 SGHVS, CDR2 FNYEAQ. CDR3: CASSPGQAGLSTEAFF. The CDR3 DNA is TGTGCCAGCAGCCCTGGGCAGGCGGGCCTAAGCACTGAAGCTTTCTTT.